This T cell receptor (beta chain) was retrieved from a study of blood T cell repertoires in COVID-19. Germline V gene data show CDR1 as SGHRS and CDR2 as YFSETQ. Trimming removed 4 bases from V and 0 bases from J; junction bases left unmatched: 4. This CDR3 has 15 amino acids. The table came from immunoSEQ multiplex PCR; TCRdb's copy has only in-frame clones and leaves some out. The sample lists more than 45,000 clones; 85% to 95% were seen once. The rearrangement joins TRBV5-1 to TRBJ2-1; 7 nucleotides line up with TRBD1. The sequenced sample was peripheral blood. The receptor was isolated from a woman of 80 years or more with acute or convalescent COVID-19. The CDR3 nucleotides read TGCGCCAGCAGCCGGGACAGCCTCTCCTACAATGAGCAGTTCTTC. As protein: CASSRDSLSYNEQFF.